The 21 T cell receptor beta chains reported below all come from one sample, sequenced in a study of early T cells in non-severe SARS-CoV-2 infection. Each CDR3 protein is one row after TCRdb ran MiXCR on the 5' RACE reads. The table has tens of thousands of distinct CDR3 sequences, roughly a tenth seen once; the top ten hold around 6.6%. Input material: whole blood. The receptor source for this set is an adult who was a healthcare worker with PCR-confirmed SARS-CoV-2 infection or an uninfected control (not recorded which).

This clonotype has just a few counts. CDR3 in amino acids: CASSYGAVSYEQYF. The CDR3 DNA reads as TGTGCCAGCAGTTACGGGGCGGTCTCCTACGAGCAGTACTTC. This sequence joins TRBV12-3 or TRBV12-4 and TRBJ2-7, with D perhaps TRBD1 or TRBD2 (5 bases each). The CDR3 sequence is 14 residues long. V shed 4 bases and J shed 0 bases, with 10 bases lying between them.

This clonotype occurred many times. The chain's CDR3 is CASSPQMGQSSYEQYF. The CDR3 DNA reads TGTGCCAGCAGCCCCCAAATGGGACAGAGCTCCTACGAGCAGTACTTC. V usage is TRBV9 and J usage is TRBJ2-7; 7 bases are a match to TRBD1. Trimming at V came to 4 bases and at J to 0 bases, leaving 10 bases not matched to a gene. The germline V gene encodes CDR1 SGDLS and CDR2 YYNGEE. The CDR3 runs to 16 residues.

At least ten counts were recorded for this clonotype. J is TRBJ2-3 and V is TRBV15; maybe TRBD2 (5 bases). Germline V gene sequence: CDR1 LNHNV, CDR2 YYDKDF (reference sequence). This CDR3 is 17 amino acids long. V gave up 1 base and J gave up 6 bases, with 20 bases separating them. The CDR3 region has the DNA TGTGCCACCAGCAGAGTGCGGTTGATGAGGGATGTGGATACGCAGTATTTT. Protein: CATSRVRLMRDVDTQYF.

This clonotype has just a few counts. The chain combines TRBV10-2 with TRBJ2-3, with D unclear. The CDR3 extends over 15 amino acids. Germline assignment: CDR1 WSHSY and CDR2 SAAADI. Trimming left V 2 bases short and J 2 bases short, with 11 bases between. CDR3 DNA sequence: TGCGCCAGCAGTGAGCTAGGCGGCAACACAGATACGCAGTATTTT. Translated, it gives CASSELGGNTDTQYF.

There are many counts of this clonotype. V is TRBV7-9 and J is TRBJ2-3, with D hard to call. The CDR3 length is 12 residues. Germline V gene data show CDR1 as SEHNR and CDR2 as FQNEAQ (reference sequence). Trimming removed 3 bases from V and 2 bases from J, with 3 bases in between. DNA for the CDR3: TGTGCCAGCAGCTTGTACACAGATACGCAGTATTTT. Its translation: CASSLYTDTQYF.

The chain recombines TRBV4-3 with TRBJ2-6, with a weak D call TRBD2 (5 bases). The CDR3 runs 16 residues. V was shortened by 0 bases and J by 12 bases, with 18 bases between the two germline ends. Looked up from germline, CDR1 is LGHNA and CDR2 is YSLEER. This CDR3 is CASSQDKRESFGVLTF. DNA for the CDR3: TGCGCCAGCAGCCAAGATAAGAGGGAGAGCTTTGGCGTCCTGACTTTC.

The chain joins TRBV20-1 to TRBJ2-5, with D perhaps matching TRBD1 (5 bases). CDR1 and CDR2 (germline): DFQATT, SNEGSKA (reference sequence). Deletions cut 3 bases from V and 6 bases from J, with 14 bases between. This CDR3 is 13 amino acids long. CDR3 in DNA: TGCAGTGCTAGTCGCAGGGAAGTAAAGACCCAGTACTTC. It is translated as CSASRREVKTQYF.

V usage is TRBV7-2 and J usage is TRBJ2-5; 8 bases align to TRBD2. The V gene end was trimmed by 0 bases and the J gene end by 7 bases; junction bases not matched to a gene: 10. Germline loops: CDR1 SGHTA, CDR2 FQGNSA. CDR3 length: 16 amino acids. The CDR3 coding sequence is TGTGCCAGCAGCTTAGCGCAGGACGGGAGGGCCCGGACCCAGTACTTC. Protein product: CASSLAQDGRARTQYF.

V is TRBV28 and J is TRBJ2-7, with D uncertain. Germline V gene sequence: CDR1 MDHEN, CDR2 SYDVKM. CDR3 length: 14 amino acids. V lost 1 base and J 2 bases, leaving 9 bases between the germline ends. CDR3 loop: CASSLYDGTYEQYF. In DNA form, the CDR3 reads TGTGCCAGCAGTTTATATGACGGAACCTACGAGCAGTACTTC.

CDR3 in amino acids: CASSLTGYPDTQYF. CDR3 nucleotide sequence: TGTGCCAGCAGCCTGACAGGGTACCCAGATACGCAGTATTTT. The chain has TRBV12-3 or TRBV12-4 and TRBJ2-3; TRBD1 aligns across 7 bases. The V gene end was trimmed by 6 bases and the J gene end by 4 bases; junction bases not matched to a gene: 7. The CDR3 is made up of 14 amino acids.

The rearrangement links TRBV28 to TRBJ1-2, with TRBD1 matching over 10 bases. Trimming removed 5 bases from V and 7 bases from J; junction bases left unmatched: 7. The CDR3 is 14 amino acids. Looked up from germline, CDR1 is MDHEN and CDR2 is SYDVKM. In DNA form, the CDR3 reads TGTGCCAGCAGTCCACAGACAGGGGGCCTTGGCTACACCTTC. It encodes CASSPQTGGLGYTF.

This clonotype was recorded many times. The rearrangement links TRBV18 to TRBJ2-5; D not certain. CDR3 size: 13 residues. Germline-derived CDR1 and CDR2 are KGHSH and LQKENI. Trimming removed 6 bases from V and 0 bases from J, with 8 bases in between. CDR3 sequence: CASSERHQETQYF. The CDR3 bases are TGTGCCAGCTCGGAGAGGCACCAAGAGACCCAGTACTTC.

This clonotype was seen once. The chain combines TRBV6-1 with TRBJ2-2; D not certain. Germline CDR1 MNHNS, CDR2 SASEGT. This CDR3 region has 14 residues. The germline V and J ends were trimmed by 5 bases and 4 bases, with 11 bases remaining between them. In DNA, the CDR3 is TGTGCCAGCAGTAAAGAAACGGGCACCGGGGAGCTGTTTTTT. It yields the protein CASSKETGTGELFF.

The CDR3 DNA is TGTGCCAGCCATCCTAGCGGGAGGGCCAAAGATACGCAGTATTTT. It specifies CASHPSGRAKDTQYF. The rearrangement uses TRBV25-1 and TRBJ2-3; 12 bases align to TRBD2. Germline loops: CDR1 MGHDK, CDR2 SYGVNS. This CDR3 comprises 15 residues. V lost 8 bases to trimming and J lost 5 bases; unmatched junction nucleotides: 8.

The V and J genes are TRBV10-2 and TRBJ2-1; a weak D match, TRBD1 (5 bases). V was trimmed by 6 bases and J by 4 bases, leaving 10 bases between them. The germline CDR1 and CDR2 sequences are WSHSY and SAAADI. The CDR3 sequence is 13 residues long. The CDR3 nucleotides read TGCGCCAGCAGGAAGACAGATTACAATGAGCAGTTCTTC. It codes for CASRKTDYNEQFF.

The chain joins TRBV12-3 or TRBV12-4 to TRBJ1-5; D is uncertain. The CDR3 contains 13 residues. Trimming left V 6 bases short and J 6 bases short, with 12 bases between. The CDR3 DNA reads as TGTGCCAGCAGCCGCAACATCGTTCAGCCCCAGCATTTT. Its protein product is CASSRNIVQPQHF.

The chain joins TRBV29-1 to TRBJ2-1; D is possibly TRBD2 (6 bases). With 5 bases removed from V and 10 bases from J, the gap between germline ends came to 18 bases. The CDR3 runs 13 residues. Germline V CDR1 and CDR2: SQVTM, ANQGSEA. The CDR3 nucleotides read TGCAGCGTTCTGGCGGGGCCGAGGGTGGAGCAGTTCTTC. Protein: CSVLAGPRVEQFF.

The sample holds a few counts of this clonotype. The V gene is TRBV28, the J gene TRBJ2-7, with D unclear. Germline V gives CDR1 MDHEN, CDR2 SYDVKM. The V end lost 2 bases, the J end lost 3 bases, and 5 bases lay between the germline ends. This CDR3 comprises 12 residues. As DNA, the CDR3 is TGTGCCAGCAGTTTAATCGGCTACGAGCAGTACTTC. It encodes CASSLIGYEQYF.

There are a few counts of this clonotype. The gene calls are TRBV6-2 or TRBV6-3 and TRBJ2-1, with 12 bases that match TRBD2. V shed 8 bases and J 3 bases; nucleotides not matched to a gene: 8. The CDR3 is made up of 16 amino acids. Germline V gene sequence: CDR1 MNHEY, CDR2 SVGEGT. The DNA for the CDR3 is TGTGCCAGCGGACCCAGACTAGCGGGAGTCTACAATGAGCAGTTCTTC. It codes for CASGPRLAGVYNEQFF.

In its sample, this clonotype was seen a few times. The rearrangement joins TRBV20-1 to TRBJ2-3; TRBD1 aligns across 7 bases. The CDR3 totals 15 residues. V lost 0 bases, J lost 0 bases, and 3 bases stayed unmatched. Germline V CDR1 and CDR2: DFQATT, SNEGSKA (reference sequence). Here the CDR3 reads CSARDGTASTDTQYF. CDR3 coding DNA: TGCAGTGCTAGAGATGGGACAGCTAGCACAGATACGCAGTATTTT.

The rearrangement uses TRBV20-1 and TRBJ2-7, with 8 positions matching TRBD1. The CDR3 extends over 12 amino acids. V lost 5 bases to trimming and J lost 5 bases; unmatched junction nucleotides: 5. Germline V CDR1 and CDR2: DFQATT, SNEGSKA (reference sequence). For the CDR3, the DNA is TGCAGTGCTCAGGGGGCGCTCCACGAGCAGTACTTC. Translating it yields CSAQGALHEQYF.